These 25 T cell receptor beta chains originate from one sample sequenced in a study of CD8+ T cells in alopecia areata. RNA, once extracted, was reverse transcribed into cDNA for use as the sequencing template. Method: immunoSEQ multiplex PCR; TCRdb's copy keeps in-frame clones and lacks some. The sample has 200,000 to 250,000 clones; 35% to 40% are singletons. Stated treatment: oral pan-JAK inhibitor, 5-10 mg twice daily. The sequenced sample was CD4+ T cells sorted from blood, obtained at approximately week 34, from a patient treated with tofacitinib. These receptors originate from a human donor with alopecia areata.

CDR3 sequence: CASSPPGGYTF. DNA of the CDR3: TGTGCCAGCTCACCCCCTGGCGGCTACACCTTC. The chain carries TRBV18 and TRBJ1-2; D remains ambiguous. This CDR3 region has 11 residues. Deletions cut 3 bases from V and 8 bases from J, with 7 bases between. Germline V gene data show CDR1 as KGHSH and CDR2 as LQKENI.

V gene TRBV7-9 combines with J gene TRBJ2-7, with 8 bases that match TRBD1. CDR3 length: 14 residues. Per germline, CDR1 SEHNR and CDR2 FQNEAQ (reference sequence). V dropped 6 bases and J dropped 2; count of bases not matched to a gene: 6. The CDR3 DNA reads TGTGCCAGCAGTAAAACAGGGGGACCCTACGAGCAGTACTTC. It yields the protein CASSKTGGPYEQYF.

This chain uses TRBV5-1 with TRBJ1-6; TRBD1 aligns across 7 bases. Germline CDR1 reads SGHRS; CDR2 reads YFSETQ. With 2 bases clipped from V and 8 bases from J, the junction kept 4 bases outside the gene matches. CDR3 length: 14 residues. The CDR3 here is CASSLQGTDSPLHF. The CDR3 nucleotides read TGCGCCAGCAGCTTACAGGGGACCGATTCACCCCTCCACTTT.

In this sample, this clone turned up once. The V call is TRBV5-1, the J call TRBJ1-2, with 8 positions matching TRBD1. The germline gives CDR1 SGHRS, CDR2 YFSETQ. Trimming at V came to 4 bases and at J to 6 bases, leaving 8 bases not matched to a gene. CDR3 length: 14 amino acids. DNA of the CDR3: TGCGCCAGCAGCCTTGAACAGGGACAGGATGGCTACACCTTC. It is translated as CASSLEQGQDGYTF.

Only a few counts were recorded for this clone. J is TRBJ2-7 and V is TRBV28; D is perhaps TRBD2 (5 bases). Germline V gives CDR1 MDHEN, CDR2 SYDVKM. This CDR3 region has 12 residues. The V end lost 8 bases, the J end lost 3 bases, and 11 bases lay between the germline ends. The DNA of the CDR3 is TGTGCCAGCTCTAGACTATTCTACGAGCAGTACTTC. Translated: CASSRLFYEQYF.

The rearrangement links TRBV30 to TRBJ2-7; no clear D gene. V lost 1 base to trimming and J lost 4 bases, with 11 bases between them. Germline CDR1 GTSNPN, CDR2 SVGIG (reference sequence). The CDR3 spans 13 residues. The CDR3 sequence: CAWSAHMGYEQYF. The CDR3 nucleotides read TGTGCCTGGAGTGCGCACATGGGATACGAGCAGTACTTC.

The V call is TRBV14, the J call TRBJ2-5; 7 bases agree with TRBD1. CDR3 length equals 15 residues. The germline CDR1 and CDR2 sequences are SGHDN and FVKESK. Trimming cost V 5 bases and J 5 bases; bases outside gene matches: 11. CDR3 amino acids: CASSFQDRAMETQYF. In DNA form, the CDR3 reads TGTGCCAGCAGCTTCCAAGACAGGGCTATGGAGACCCAGTACTTC.

J is TRBJ1-1 and V is TRBV5-1; TRBD1 might be the D (5 bases). Germline lookup yields CDR1 SGHRS and CDR2 YFSETQ. With 3 bases removed from V and 0 bases from J, the gap between germline ends came to 12 bases. CDR3 length: 15 residues. The CDR3 region has the DNA TGCGCCAGCAGCTCAGGAGGGACCCTGAACACTGAAGCTTTCTTT. It codes for CASSSGGTLNTEAFF.

The chain links TRBV11-2 to TRBJ2-3, with TRBD2 matching 11 bases. CDR3 length: 16 residues. Germline V gene lookup returns CDR1 SGHAT and CDR2 FQNNGV. V gave up 6 bases and J gave up 0 bases; unmatched junction bases: 5. The CDR3 here is CASRPIAGGSTDTQYF. The CDR3 nucleotides are TGTGCCAGCAGACCAATAGCGGGGGGGAGCACAGATACGCAGTATTTT.

This clone has only a few counts. The chain has TRBV5-1 and TRBJ2-3; D is possibly TRBD1 or TRBD2 (6 bases each). Per the germline V gene, CDR1 is SGHRS and CDR2 is YFSETQ. The CDR3 is 14 amino acids. The V and J ends lost 3 bases and 2 bases respectively, with 10 bases between them. CDR3 loop: CASSSQGLTDTQYF. The DNA of the CDR3 is TGCGCCAGCAGCTCACAGGGACTCACAGATACGCAGTATTTT.

The chain has TRBV29-1 and TRBJ1-1; D uncertain. This CDR3 region has 13 residues. Trimming removed 4 bases at V and 6 bases at J, with 15 bases between. Germline CDR1 reads SQVTM; CDR2 reads ANQGSEA. In DNA, the CDR3 is TGCAGCGTTGCGGAGACCAATAGGGCTGAAGCTTTCTTT. Protein sequence: CSVAETNRAEAFF. Based on the CDR3 plus reference TRBV29-1 and TRBJ1-1, the full variable domain is SAVISQKPSRDICQRGTSLTIQCQVDSQVTMMFWYRQQPGQSLTLIATANQGSEATYESGFVIDKFPISRPNLTFSTLTVSNMSPEDSSIYLCSVAETNRAEAFFGQGTRLTVV.

This clone was detected a few times. This chain joins TRBV6-5 and TRBJ1-2; D might be TRBD1 (5 bases). This CDR3 region has 14 residues. Per germline, CDR1 MNHEY and CDR2 SVGAGI. With 6 bases removed from V and 5 bases from J, the gap between germline ends came to 16 bases. The CDR3 region is CASSPPGGGYGYTF. Here the CDR3 DNA reads TGTGCCAGCAGCCCCCCCGGGGGTGGGTATGGCTACACCTTC.

The chain joins TRBV11-2 to TRBJ1-5; D is unresolved. Trimming pared 6 bases from V and 1 base from J, leaving 7 bases between. Germline V gives CDR1 SGHAT, CDR2 FQNNGV. CDR3 length: 13 amino acids. CDR3 residues: CASRAGSNQPQHF. CDR3 coding DNA: TGTGCCAGCAGGGCGGGAAGCAATCAGCCCCAGCATTTT.

The CDR3 nucleotides are TGTGCCAGCAGTGAAACTTGGGGGCCTTGGGGGCAGTACTTC. Translation: CASSETWGPWGQYF. The chain has TRBV25-1 and TRBJ2-7; TRBD1 might be the D (6 bases). Trimming took 2 bases from V and 9 from J, leaving 17 bases between them. This CDR3 has 14 residues. Germline CDR1 and CDR2: MGHDK and SYGVNS.

The genes are TRBV30 and TRBJ2-5; 7 bases line up with TRBD2. Germline lookup yields CDR1 GTSNPN and CDR2 SVGIG (reference sequence). The CDR3 spans 14 residues. With V trimmed by 0 bases and J by 4 bases, 5 bases remained unmatched. The CDR3 DNA sequence: TGTGCCTGGAGTGTATACGGGGGGAGAGAGACCCAGTACTTC. This codes for CAWSVYGGRETQYF.

The sample holds a few counts of this clone. The chain uses TRBV19 and TRBJ1-4; D possibly corresponds to TRBD1 (6 bases). Trimming stripped 10 bases from V and 7 bases from J, with 13 bases between. The V gene's germline CDR1 is LNHDA and CDR2 SQIVND (reference sequence). CDR3 size: 12 residues. Here the CDR3 DNA reads TGTGCCACCCGGGGGCGCGGTGAAAAACTGTTTTTT. As protein: CATRGRGEKLFF.

V usage is TRBV6-5 and J usage is TRBJ1-1, with TRBD1 identical over 7 bases. CDR1 and CDR2 (germline): MNHEY, SVGAGI. This CDR3 contains 12 residues. The J segment lost 10 bases and the V segment lost 6 bases, leaving 8 bases of the junction unmatched. CDR3 nucleotide sequence: TGTGCCAGCAGGACCCAGGGACAGACAGCTTTCTTT. Protein sequence: CASRTQGQTAFF.

V gene TRBV6-5 combines with J gene TRBJ2-3; D is possibly TRBD1 (6 bases). CDR1 is MNHEY and CDR2 is SVGAGI in the germline V gene. Deletions cut 2 bases from V and 0 bases from J, with 9 bases between. There are 15 residues in the CDR3. Here the CDR3 DNA reads TGTGCCAGCAGTTACAGGGGGTTTAGCACAGATACGCAGTATTTT. Its protein is CASSYRGFSTDTQYF.

The CDR3 nucleotides read TGTGCCAGCAGCCCACTTCCTGGGCTGAATACGCAGTATTTT. This codes for CASSPLPGLNTQYF. The V and J genes are TRBV6-6 and TRBJ2-3; D unclear. Germline loops: CDR1 MNHNY, CDR2 SVGAGI (reference sequence). Trimming shortened V by 6 bases and J by 7 bases, and 17 bases separated the two germline ends. CDR3 length: 14 amino acids.

This clone was seen a few times. This chain links TRBV29-1 with TRBJ2-5, with D perhaps TRBD2 (5 bases). The germline V gene encodes CDR1 SQVTM and CDR2 ANQGSEA. The V end was cut by 6 bases, the J end by 4 bases, with 15 bases between. This CDR3 region has 13 residues. The CDR3 DNA follows: TGCAGCGTCCGCCAACGGGGAAGAGAGACCCAGTACTTC. It is translated as CSVRQRGRETQYF.

This clone turned up a few times. The chain employs TRBV7-6 and TRBJ2-7, with TRBD1 matching 8 bases. V shed 5 bases and J 4 bases; nucleotides not matched to a gene: 10. CDR3 length: 15 residues. Germline-derived CDR1 and CDR2 are SGHVS and FNYEAQ. The CDR3 region has the DNA TGTGCCAGCAGCCCAGACAGGGGTTTTTCTTACGAGCAGTACTTC. Its protein product is CASSPDRGFSYEQYF.

V usage is TRBV18 and J usage is TRBJ2-7; no clear D gene. The germline V and J ends were trimmed by 3 bases and 6 bases, with 12 bases remaining between them. CDR1 is KGHSH, CDR2 LQKENI, per germline. This CDR3 comprises 13 residues. CDR3 sequence: CASSPPPFSEQYF. The CDR3 DNA sequence: TGTGCCAGCTCACCCCCCCCTTTTAGCGAGCAGTACTTC.

The chain couples TRBV5-1 to TRBJ2-3; TRBD2 is a possible D gene (5 bases). There are 15 residues in the CDR3. Germline V gene sequence: CDR1 SGHRS, CDR2 YFSETQ. The V end was cut by 2 bases, the J end by 6 bases, with 16 bases between. CDR3: CASSFRTGVTDTQYF. The CDR3 DNA is TGCGCCAGCAGCTTTCGGACTGGGGTCACGGATACGCAGTATTTT.

This clone was picked up a small number of times. This chain connects TRBV12-5 to TRBJ2-3; TRBD1 or TRBD2 may be the D gene (5 bases each). The CDR3 has 13 amino acids. V lost 5 bases and J 0 bases, leaving 6 bases between the germline ends. Germline lookup yields CDR1 LGHNT and CDR2 FRNRAP. The CDR3 here is CASGRDSTDTQYF. CDR3 nucleotide sequence: TGTGCTAGTGGTCGGGACAGCACAGATACGCAGTATTTT. Supplemented by reference TRBV12-5 and TRBJ2-3, the full variable domain reads DARVTQTPRHKVTEMGQEVTMRCQPILGHNTVFWYRQTMMQGLELLAYFRNRAPLDDSGMPKDRFSAEMPDATLATLKIQPSEPRDSAVYFCASGRDSTDTQYFGPGTRLTVL.

The chain couples TRBV4-1 to TRBJ1-2, with TRBD1 as a possible D gene (6 bases). The CDR3 length is 18 residues. Trimming shortened V by 0 bases and J by 8 bases, and 25 bases separated the two germline ends. The germline V gene has CDR1 MGHRA and CDR2 YSYEKL. CDR3 coding DNA: TGCGCCAGCAGCCAAGAGAGAGCCGGGGGCGGGTTCAGTTGGGGCTACACCTTC. Residues: CASSQERAGGGFSWGYTF.